Listed below are T cell receptor beta chains from one sample, sequenced in a study of CD8+CD57+ T cells in acquired aplastic anemia. TCRdb processed the reads anew with MiXCR; each CDR3 protein has one entry. This sample has around 200,000 distinct CDR3 sequences, with under 50% found just once. The sample consisted of sorted CD4+, CD8+, or CD8+CD57+ T cells (not recorded which) from PBMCs. The origin of the receptors is a human donor with aplastic anemia. The CDR3 runs from the conserved cysteine through the conserved F or W. Fields, in order: J gene, CDR3 length, clone size, D gene, V gene, CDR3 protein, CDR3 DNA. The D gene is left open where the match is weak. The size field is filled for only some rows; it gives once, few, many or a size class.

TRBJ2-7 | 13 | many | . | TRBV2 | CASRRTGFYEQYF | TGTGCCAGCAGGAGAACAGGGTTCTACGAGCAGTACTTC
TRBJ1-5 | 15 | . | TRBD1 | TRBV5-1 | CASSASGTGGTAQHF | TGCGCCAGCAGCGCAAGCGGGACAGGGGGTACGGCCCAGCATTTT
TRBJ2-6 | 20 | many | . | TRBV19 | CASTLRGPSLPSSGANVLTF | TGTGCCAGTACCCTGAGAGGGCCAAGCCTTCCGTCCTCTGGGGCCAACGTCCTGACTTTC
TRBJ2-5 | 14 | few | . | TRBV5-1 | CASSFSHSQETQYF | TGCGCCAGCAGCTTCAGCCATTCCCAAGAGACCCAGTACTTC
TRBJ1-1 | 14 | many | TRBD1 | TRBV2 | CASRGQGLNTEAFF | TGTGCCAGCAGGGGACAGGGGCTGAACACTGAAGCTTTCTTT
TRBJ2-3 | 13 | . | . | TRBV28 | CAGAEGQKDTQYF | TGTGCCGGAGCTGAAGGACAGAAAGATACGCAGTATTTT
TRBJ1-1 | 12 | . | TRBD1 | TRBV20-1 | CSANQGATEAFF | TGCAGTGCTAACCAGGGGGCCACTGAAGCTTTCTTT
TRBJ2-1 | 13 | . | TRBD1 | TRBV11-1 | CASSWGQGDEQFF | TGTGCCAGCAGCTGGGGACAGGGCGATGAGCAGTTCTTC
TRBJ2-5 | 15 | many | . | TRBV6-5 | CASSSPGRGRETQYF | TGTGCCAGCAGTTCCCCCGGCAGGGGCAGGGAGACCCAGTACTTC
TRBJ1-1 | 16 | . | TRBD1 | TRBV9 | CASSSGQGMRNTEAFF | TGTGCCAGCAGCTCTGGACAGGGGATGAGGAACACTGAAGCTTTCTTT